The 21 T cell receptor beta chains below were found in one sample sequenced in a study of molecular identifiers for immune sequencing clone quantification. TCRdb re-called the PCR reads with MiXCR, one entry per CDR3 protein. The sample records some 320,000 distinct CDR3 sequences, about 20% being singletons. Sequences were obtained from naive CD8+ T cells from blood, with Jurkat cell RNA spiked in. The sample's subset: FACS-sorted CD8+CD4-CCR7+CD45RA+ naive T cells. The receptors were gathered from a human donor in good health. Some libraries in this study had Jurkat cell RNA spiked in.

In regard to this clonotype: A clone one base away is much larger, so this may be a read error. The rearrangement uses TRBV4-3 and TRBJ2-7, with no clear D. CDR3 length: 13 amino acids. Germline V lookup: CDR1 LGHNA, CDR2 YSLEER. The CDR3 DNA reads as TGCGCCAGCAACCAATTTACTGGATCCGAGCAGTACTTC. It specifies CASNQFTGSEQYF.

This clonotype came up many times. The chain uses TRBV6-5 and TRBJ1-1; TRBD1 matches at 8 bases. V was clipped by 4 bases and J by 7 bases; unmatched bases: 11. Germline V lookup: CDR1 MNHEY, CDR2 SVGAGI. The CDR3 is made up of 15 amino acids. CDR3 bases: TGTGCCAGCAGTTGGGGTTGGGACAGGCGTTATGAAGCTTTCTTT. Amino acids: CASSWGWDRRYEAFF.

On this clonotype itself: With a much larger clone just one base away, this may be a read error. The CDR3 ends on some other residue instead of the conserved phenylalanine or tryptophan, so this is likely a read error. The J gene is TRBJ2-7, the V gene TRBV20-1, with TRBD2 matching over 7 bases. The CDR3 is 13 residues long. Trimming took 3 bases from V and 5 from J; bases not matched to a gene: 7. Germline V gene lookup returns CDR1 DFQATT and CDR2 SNEGSKA (reference sequence). CDR3 nucleotides: TGCAGTGCTAGTGGACTAGAAATCCACGAGCAGTACCTC. It yields the protein CSASGLEIHEQYL.

At least ten counts were recorded for this clonotype. The rearrangement joins TRBV5-5 to TRBJ2-1, with D unclear. The germline V gene has CDR1 SGHKS and CDR2 YYEKEE (reference sequence). Trimming cost V 4 bases and J 0 bases, with 11 bases left between them. This CDR3 is built from 15 residues. The CDR3 here is CASSPLRPSYNEQFF. The CDR3 coding sequence is TGTGCCAGCAGCCCGCTCCGGCCCTCCTACAATGAGCAGTTCTTC.

This clonotype was recorded many times. The CDR3 loop reads CASGLDPNNEQFF. Here the CDR3 DNA reads TGTGCTAGTGGTTTGGACCCTAACAATGAGCAGTTCTTC. The chain uses TRBV12-5 and TRBJ2-1; D is unresolved. From germline, CDR1 is LGHNT and CDR2 FRNRAP. V was cut by 1 base and J by 5 bases, with 6 bases left in between. This CDR3 has 13 amino acids. Drawing the rest from reference TRBV12-5 and TRBJ2-1, the complete variable domain is DARVTQTPRHKVTEMGQEVTMRCQPILGHNTVFWYRQTMMQGLELLAYFRNRAPLDDSGMPKDRFSAEMPDATLATLKIQPSEPRDSAVYFCASGLDPNNEQFFGPGTRLTVL.

The V call is TRBV5-6, the J call TRBJ1-2; D is perhaps TRBD1 (6 bases). V shed 4 bases and J shed 4 bases, with 20 bases lying between them. The CDR3 covers 16 residues. Germline loops: CDR1 SGHDT, CDR2 YYEEEE. The CDR3 spells CASSREPGARIYGYTF. The CDR3 coding sequence is TGTGCCAGCAGCCGTGAACCGGGGGCGCGGATCTATGGCTACACCTTC.

In this sample, this clonotype turned up many times. The V and J genes are TRBV7-8 and TRBJ1-5, with no clear D. From germline, CDR1 is SGHVS and CDR2 FQNEAQ. The length of the CDR3 is 13 residues. V was trimmed by 2 bases and J by 3 bases, leaving 5 bases between them. The CDR3 sequence: CASSLYVNQPQHF. CDR3 nucleotide sequence: TGTGCCAGCAGCTTATACGTCAATCAGCCCCAGCATTTT.

This clonotype occurred many times. The V call is TRBV7-2, the J call TRBJ2-7; D is ambiguous. The ends were cut back, 5 bases at V and 5 bases at J, with 13 bases in the middle. The CDR3 loop spans 13 amino acids. Germline-derived CDR1 and CDR2 are SGHTA and FQGNSA. CDR3 sequence reads: CASSLMGRHEQYF. As DNA, the CDR3 is TGTGCCAGCAGCCTCATGGGTAGGCACGAGCAGTACTTC. Full variable domain (missing parts from reference TRBV7-2 and TRBJ2-7): GAGVSQSPSNKVTEKGKDVELRCDPISGHTALYWYRQSLGQGLEFLIYFQGNSAPDKSGLPSDRFSAERTGGSVSTLTIQRTQQEDSAVYLCASSLMGRHEQYFGPGTRLTVT.

This clonotype was detected once. Compared with germline, one end of the junction differs, possibly owing to a read error. The chain employs TRBV11-2 and TRBJ1-1, with TRBD1 as a possible D gene (5 bases). Germline loops: CDR1 SGHAT, CDR2 FQNNGV. The CDR3 extends over 16 amino acids. CDR3 sequence: CARSLEWYSGDTEAFF. The CDR3 DNA follows: TGTGCCCGCAGCTTAGAATGGTATTCGGGGGACACTGAAGCTTTCTTT.

This clonotype was seen a handful of times. The chain carries TRBV12-3 or TRBV12-4 and TRBJ1-5; 7 bases map to TRBD1. Unmatched junction bases numbered 10, after V lost 3 bases and J lost 2 bases. The CDR3 is 17 residues long. The chain's CDR3 is CASSLPDRGLGNQPQHF. CDR3 DNA sequence: TGTGCCAGCAGTTTGCCGGATAGGGGGCTTGGCAATCAGCCCCAGCATTTT.

The J gene is TRBJ2-1, the V gene TRBV29-1; weak D call: TRBD2 (5 bases). The CDR3 is 12 amino acids. The V and J ends lost 4 bases and 4 bases respectively, with 8 bases between them. The germline V gene has CDR1 SQVTM and CDR2 ANQGSEA. The CDR3 DNA is TGCAGCGTTGTCGGGGAGTACAATGAGCAGTTCTTC. It encodes CSVVGEYNEQFF.

This clonotype came up many times. This chain uses TRBV7-9 with TRBJ2-3; the D call may be TRBD1 or TRBD2 (5 bases each). Looked up from germline, CDR1 is SEHNR and CDR2 is FQNEAQ (reference sequence). This CDR3 spans 16 amino acids. The germline V and J ends were trimmed by 3 bases and 3 bases, with 16 bases remaining between them. CDR3 amino acids: CASSFLSWGSTDTQYF. CDR3 nucleotide sequence: TGTGCCAGCAGCTTCCTCAGTTGGGGGTCTACAGATACGCAGTATTTT.

This clonotype was counted at least ten times. The rearrangement uses TRBV29-1 and TRBJ2-7; D is possibly TRBD2 (5 bases). Looked up from germline, CDR1 is SQVTM and CDR2 is ANQGSEA. Trimming pared 6 bases from V and 4 bases from J, leaving 19 bases between. The CDR3 contains 14 residues. CDR3 DNA sequence: TGCAGCGTGGCCGGAGGACCAAAGCCTTACGAGCAGTACTTC. This sequence encodes CSVAGGPKPYEQYF.

This clonotype has only a few counts. The chain is built from TRBV7-9 and TRBJ2-3; 11 bases map to TRBD2. This CDR3 comprises 16 residues. V shed 5 bases, J shed 6 bases, and the junction held 10 bases outside the gene matches. Germline CDR1 SEHNR, CDR2 FQNEAQ (reference sequence). In DNA form, the CDR3 reads TGTGCCAGCAGCCAAGGAGTGTCTAGCGGGAGGGATACGCAGTATTTT. Protein product: CASSQGVSSGRDTQYF.

This clonotype was detected ten times or more. The chain has TRBV6-5 and TRBJ2-7; D is undetermined. Trimming shortened V by 0 bases and J by 7 bases, and 10 bases separated the two germline ends. The CDR3 spans 13 residues. CDR1 MNHEY and CDR2 SVGAGI come from the germline V gene. The chain's CDR3 is CASSYSPGREQYF. CDR3 bases: TGTGCCAGCAGTTACTCGCCAGGACGGGAGCAGTACTTC.

This clonotype was observed a handful of times. The chain combines TRBV28 with TRBJ1-4, with D possibly being TRBD1 (6 bases). There are 14 residues in the CDR3. Per germline, CDR1 MDHEN and CDR2 SYDVKM. Trimming stripped 7 bases from V and 4 bases from J, with 13 bases between. The CDR3 DNA reads TGTGCCAGCAATTTCGGACAGTATAATGAAAAACTGTTTTTT. This translates into CASNFGQYNEKLFF.

There are many counts of this clonotype. The chain couples TRBV7-9 to TRBJ1-1; D uncertain. V was clipped by 1 base and J by 3 bases, with 12 bases between them. The CDR3 contains 15 residues. CDR1 is SEHNR, CDR2 FQNEAQ, per germline (reference sequence). The CDR3 nucleotides read TGTGCCAGCAGCTTAGGGCTGGGATTGCACACTGAAGCTTTCTTT. It is translated as CASSLGLGLHTEAFF.

This clonotype was seen ten or more times. This chain connects TRBV5-1 to TRBJ2-7; a weak D match, TRBD1 (5 bases). This CDR3 spans 13 amino acids. Germline V gene lookup returns CDR1 SGHRS and CDR2 YFSETQ. V gave up 4 bases and J gave up 5 bases, with 13 bases separating them. The CDR3: CASSQHRPDEQYF. CDR3 coding DNA: TGCGCCAGCAGCCAACACAGGCCCGACGAGCAGTACTTC.

This chain joins TRBV6-2 or TRBV6-3 and TRBJ2-1; no firm D call. Trimming took 2 bases from V and 7 from J, leaving 9 bases between them. Per the germline V gene, CDR1 is MNHEY and CDR2 is SVGEGT. The CDR3 is 13 residues long. The CDR3 is CASSYTPINEQFF. The CDR3 nucleotides read TGTGCCAGCAGTTACACCCCTATTAATGAGCAGTTCTTC.

This clonotype was counted many times. The gene calls are TRBV13 and TRBJ1-5, with D perhaps TRBD1 (5 bases). CDR3 length equals 16 residues. V was pared by 1 base and J by 2 bases, with 12 bases between. Per germline, CDR1 PRHDT and CDR2 FYEKMQ (reference sequence). The CDR3 DNA reads as TGTGCCAGCAGCTTAGAAAGACGGGGCGGCAATCAGCCCCAGCATTTT. Translated: CASSLERRGGNQPQHF.

This clonotype was recorded many times. The chain joins TRBV30 to TRBJ2-6, with 8 nucleotides matching TRBD1. CDR3 size: 14 residues. CDR1 is GTSNPN and CDR2 is SVGIG in the germline V gene (reference sequence). Unmatched junction bases numbered 0, after V lost 5 bases and J lost 0 bases. As DNA, the CDR3 is TGTGCCTGGGGGACAGGCTCTGGGGCCAACGTCCTGACTTTC. Its translation is CAWGTGSGANVLTF.